Below, 24 T cell receptor beta chains from the same sample are listed, as sequenced in a study of human T cells and chemical hapten exposure. Time point here: patch test 1, 2 weeks after DPC sensitization. Treatment of the sample: therapeutic diphenylcyclopropenone sensitization with weekly scalp DPC. The template was total RNA from unfractionated whole blood. TCRdb called the RACE reads again in MiXCR, with one record for every CDR3 protein. The repertoire holds around 39,000 distinct CDR3 sequences, more than 6% seen once, with 9.1% in the top ten. Source: whole blood, taken in connection with sensitization to the hapten diphenylcyclopropenone (DPC). The origin of the receptors is a woman in her 30s with alopecia areata. Some clones in this sample may be carry-over from other donors' samples.

This clonotype was recorded many times. This sequence joins TRBV29-1 and TRBJ1-1; D is ambiguous. Between the trimmed V and J ends, which lost 2 bases and 4 bases, there was a span of 11 bases. The CDR3 loop spans 13 amino acids. Germline CDR1 and CDR2: SQVTM and ANQGSEA. The CDR3 DNA sequence: TGCAGCGTTGAACGGGCTTCGGGCACTGAAGCTTTCTTT. This gives the protein CSVERASGTEAFF.

This clonotype has at least ten counts. This chain links TRBV5-1 with TRBJ1-1; TRBD1 agrees at 8 bases. CDR3 length equals 14 residues. The V segment lost 2 bases and the J segment 3 bases; nucleotides outside the gene matches: 3. Germline CDR1 is SGHRS and CDR2 is YFSETQ. The CDR3 reads CASSFRGQDTEAFF. DNA of the CDR3: TGCGCCAGCAGCTTCAGGGGGCAAGACACTGAAGCTTTCTTT. Using reference TRBV5-1 and TRBJ1-1 for the parts outside the CDR3, the full variable domain is KAGVTQTPRYLIKTRGQQVTLSCSPISGHRSVSWYQQTPGQGLQFLFEYFSETQRNKGNFPGRFSGRQFSNSRSEMNVSTLELGDSALYLCASSFRGQDTEAFFGQGTRLTVV.

Only a few counts were recorded for this clonotype. The gene calls are TRBV5-4 and TRBJ2-7; D is ambiguous. This CDR3 has 14 residues. Germline values: CDR1 SGHNT, CDR2 YYREEE (reference sequence). The V end lost 0 bases, the J end lost 2 bases, and 9 bases lay between the germline ends. The chain's CDR3 is CASSLGRQAYEQYF. Written as DNA, the CDR3 is TGTGCCAGCAGCTTGGGGCGGCAAGCCTACGAGCAGTACTTC.

This clonotype was found many times. The CDR3 sequence: CASSLSPNYGYTF. CDR3 coding DNA: TGTGCCAGCAGTTTATCGCCCAACTATGGCTACACCTTC. The chain links TRBV27 to TRBJ1-2, with D unresolved. Germline assignment: CDR1 MNHEY and CDR2 SMNVEV (reference sequence). The CDR3 extends over 13 amino acids. Between the trimmed V and J ends, which lost 0 bases and 2 bases, there was a span of 4 bases.

This clonotype was counted at least ten times. The rearrangement links TRBV11-2 to TRBJ1-1; D remains unclear. The V and J ends lost 4 bases and 1 base respectively, with 7 bases between them. This CDR3 is built from 13 residues. The germline V gene encodes CDR1 SGHAT and CDR2 FQNNGV. The CDR3, as DNA: TGTGCCAGCAGCTATTCAAGGAACACTGAAGCTTTCTTT. Residues: CASSYSRNTEAFF.

This clonotype was found a few times. The gene calls are TRBV7-2 and TRBJ1-1; D gene uncertain. The CDR3 has 13 amino acids. Germline assignment: CDR1 SGHTA and CDR2 FQGNSA. Between the trimmed V and J ends, which lost 5 bases and 1 base, there was a span of 8 bases. CDR3 residues: CASSAHRNTEAFF. In DNA, the CDR3 is TGTGCCAGCAGCGCTCACAGGAACACTGAAGCTTTCTTT.

The CDR3 here is CASSPRQVYEQYF. CDR3 coding DNA: TGTGCCAGCAGCCCACGACAGGTATACGAGCAGTACTTC. V and J are TRBV7-2 and TRBJ2-7; D might be TRBD1 (6 bases). The CDR3 extends over 13 amino acids. Trimming stripped 5 bases from V and 4 bases from J, with 12 bases between. Germline V lookup: CDR1 SGHTA, CDR2 FQGNSA.

Many counts were recorded for this clonotype. The DNA of the CDR3 is TGTGCCAGCAGCTTGGGGGTGTCCTACGAGCAGTACTTC. Translating it yields CASSLGVSYEQYF. The V gene is TRBV7-2, the J gene TRBJ2-7; D is possibly TRBD1 or TRBD2 (5 bases each). This CDR3 is built from 13 residues. The germline CDR1 and CDR2 sequences are SGHTA and FQGNSA. V was cut by 3 bases and J by 1 base, with 7 bases left in between.

The V and J genes are TRBV29-1 and TRBJ2-2, with 8 bases fitting TRBD2. The J segment lost 2 bases and the V segment lost 2 bases, leaving 4 bases of the junction unmatched. CDR1 is SQVTM, CDR2 ANQGSEA, per germline. There are 15 residues in the CDR3. CDR3 loop: CSVESSGSNTGELFF. The CDR3 DNA is TGCAGCGTTGAATCTAGCGGGTCCAACACCGGGGAGCTGTTTTTT.

This chain links TRBV27 with TRBJ1-3; D perhaps matches TRBD1 (6 bases). In germline, CDR1 is MNHEY, CDR2 SMNVEV (reference sequence). Deletions cut 3 bases from V and 3 bases from J, with 15 bases between. This CDR3 contains 16 residues. CDR3 in amino acids: CASSFRGPADGNTIYF. CDR3 DNA sequence: TGTGCCAGCAGTTTCCGGGGGCCGGCCGATGGAAACACCATATATTTT.

This clonotype was counted at least ten times. The chain combines TRBV6-2 or TRBV6-3 with TRBJ2-3; D ambiguous. Germline V lookup: CDR1 MNHEY, CDR2 SVGEGT. V was trimmed by 6 bases and J by 5 bases, leaving 6 bases between them. The CDR3 sequence is 11 residues long. The CDR3 nucleotides are TGTGCCAGCAGCCTCAAAGATACGCAGTATTTT. It specifies CASSLKDTQYF.

This clonotype was counted ten times or more. V and J are TRBV4-1 and TRBJ2-1, with 7 bases fitting TRBD1. The germline V gene encodes CDR1 MGHRA and CDR2 YSYEKL. CDR3 size: 12 residues. J was trimmed by 10 bases and V by 4 bases; bases with no gene match: 4. CDR3 amino acids: CASSRQTGEQFF. CDR3 in DNA: TGCGCCAGCAGCCGCCAGACAGGGGAGCAGTTCTTC.

This clonotype was observed at least ten times. The rearrangement links TRBV28 to TRBJ1-6, with a tentative D call TRBD1 (6 bases). Trimming pared 4 bases from V and 3 bases from J, leaving 10 bases between. Germline V gene data show CDR1 as MDHEN and CDR2 as SYDVKM. This CDR3 region has 15 residues. The CDR3 sequence is CASSSTGYYNSPLHF. The CDR3 coding sequence is TGTGCCAGCAGTTCAACAGGGTACTATAATTCACCCCTCCACTTT.

In this sample, this clonotype turned up many times. CDR3 sequence (DNA): TGTGCCAGCAGCTGGAGGGGGCGAGATGAAGCTTTCTTT. Its protein product is CASSWRGRDEAFF. The V gene is TRBV11-2, the J gene TRBJ1-1; 7 bases are a match to TRBD1. V trimming: 4 bases; J trimming: 7 bases; junction bases outside the gene matches: 6. Per germline, CDR1 SGHAT and CDR2 FQNNGV. CDR3 length: 13 amino acids.

This clonotype was observed many times. The V and J genes are TRBV4-2 and TRBJ1-1, with D possibly TRBD1 on 6 matching bases. CDR3 length: 11 amino acids. Trimming left V 8 bases short and J 6 bases short, with 10 bases between. Germline values: CDR1 LGHNA, CDR2 YNFKEQ. CDR3 sequence (DNA): TGTGCCAGCTCAGGGACATCTGAAGCTTTCTTT. It translates to CASSGTSEAFF.

This clonotype was found many times. For the CDR3, the DNA is TGCGCCAGCAGCTTGGTACAGGGGGCTCGATCACCCCTCCACTTT. Its translation: CASSLVQGARSPLHF. The chain has TRBV5-1 and TRBJ1-6; 9 bases line up with TRBD1. CDR3 length equals 15 residues. Unmatched junction bases numbered 5, after V lost 0 bases and J lost 10 bases. CDR1 is SGHRS, CDR2 YFSETQ, per germline.

V is TRBV7-2 and J is TRBJ1-1, with a possible D match to TRBD1 (6 bases). From germline, CDR1 is SGHTA and CDR2 FQGNSA. The V end lost 5 bases, the J end lost 4 bases, and 14 bases lay between the germline ends. This CDR3 region has 14 residues. CDR3 region: CASSQWGAGTEAFF. CDR3 bases: TGTGCCAGCAGCCAATGGGGGGCGGGCACTGAAGCTTTCTTT.

This clonotype has more than one count but fewer than ten. This sequence joins TRBV6-5 and TRBJ2-3; D perhaps matches TRBD2 (7 bases). Germline V gene data show CDR1 as MNHEY and CDR2 as SVGAGI. The V end lost 2 bases, the J end lost 2 bases, and 11 bases lay between the germline ends. The CDR3 sequence is 15 residues long. CDR3 in DNA: TGTGCCAGCAGTTACGCGGGGGCCATCACAGATACGCAGTATTTT. Translation: CASSYAGAITDTQYF.

V is TRBV7-9 and J is TRBJ1-1; D remains ambiguous. Germline CDR1 SEHNR, CDR2 FQNEAQ (reference sequence). Trimming pared 5 bases from V and 11 bases from J, leaving 21 bases between. The CDR3 has 14 residues. Here the CDR3 DNA reads TGTGCCAGCAGCCCTCATTATGGGTCTACCCCCGCTTTCTTT. Protein sequence: CASSPHYGSTPAFF.

The gene calls are TRBV12-3 or TRBV12-4 and TRBJ1-5; unclear D gene. The CDR3 extends over 15 amino acids. Trimming took off 1 base at V and 0 bases at J, with 7 bases between the two ends. The CDR3 region is CASSLGLYSNQPQHF. The CDR3 DNA reads TGTGCCAGCAGTTTAGGGCTTTATAGCAATCAGCCCCAGCATTTT.

This clonotype has only a few counts. The rearrangement uses TRBV7-2 and TRBJ1-5, with D possibly TRBD1 on 5 matching bases. From germline, CDR1 is SGHTA and CDR2 FQGNSA. V was clipped by 0 bases and J by 5 bases, with 11 bases between them. The length of the CDR3 is 15 residues. Here the CDR3 reads CASSLAAGIDQPQHF. CDR3 nucleotide sequence: TGTGCCAGCAGCTTAGCCGCAGGGATCGATCAGCCCCAGCATTTT.

This clonotype has just a few counts. This chain connects TRBV25-1 to TRBJ2-7, with 7 bases fitting TRBD1. In germline, CDR1 is MGHDK, CDR2 SYGVNS. Trimming removed 3 bases from V and 3 bases from J; junction bases left unmatched: 8. The CDR3 is 15 residues long. CDR3 region: CASSDANRGIYEQYF. CDR3 nucleotides: TGTGCCAGCAGTGACGCCAACAGGGGAATCTACGAGCAGTACTTC.

This clonotype was detected many times. V usage is TRBV7-9 and J usage is TRBJ2-5, with a weak D call TRBD1 (6 bases). The CDR3 length is 13 residues. Germline V gene data show CDR1 as SEHNR and CDR2 as FQNEAQ (reference sequence). Trimming shortened V by 0 bases and J by 9 bases, and 11 bases separated the two germline ends. The CDR3 DNA reads TGTGCCAGCAGCTTAGCGGACAGTCAGGCCCAGTACTTC. It codes for CASSLADSQAQYF.

This chain links TRBV4-1 with TRBJ2-5; 10 nucleotides match TRBD2. J gave up 3 bases and V 0 bases, and 10 bases lay outside the gene matches. This CDR3 region has 18 residues. CDR1 is MGHRA, CDR2 YSYEKL, per germline. The CDR3 loop is CASSQDSISGGIKETQYF. CDR3 bases: TGCGCCAGCAGCCAAGATTCGATTAGCGGGGGGATTAAAGAGACCCAGTACTTC.